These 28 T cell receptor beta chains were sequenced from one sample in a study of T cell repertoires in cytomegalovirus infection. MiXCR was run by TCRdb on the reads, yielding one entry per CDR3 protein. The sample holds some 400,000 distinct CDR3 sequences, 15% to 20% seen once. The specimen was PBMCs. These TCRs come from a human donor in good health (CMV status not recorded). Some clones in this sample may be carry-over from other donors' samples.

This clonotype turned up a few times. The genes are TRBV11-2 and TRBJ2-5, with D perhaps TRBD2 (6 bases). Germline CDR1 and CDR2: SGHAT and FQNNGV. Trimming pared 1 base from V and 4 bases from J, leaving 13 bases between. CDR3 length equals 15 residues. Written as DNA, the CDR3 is TGTGCCAGCAGCTTAGCGGGGGTCATTGGAGAGACCCAGTACTTC. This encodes CASSLAGVIGETQYF. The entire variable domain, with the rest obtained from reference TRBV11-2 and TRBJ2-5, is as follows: EAGVAQSPRYKIIEKRQSVAFWCNPISGHATLYWYQQILGQGPKLLIQFQNNGVVDDSQLPKDRFSAERLKGVDSTLKIQPAKLEDSAVYLCASSLAGVIGETQYFGPGTRLLVL.

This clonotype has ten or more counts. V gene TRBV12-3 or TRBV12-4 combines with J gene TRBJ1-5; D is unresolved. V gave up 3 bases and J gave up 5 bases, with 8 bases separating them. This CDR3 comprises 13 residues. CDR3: CASSFGRHQPQHF. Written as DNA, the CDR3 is TGTGCCAGCAGTTTCGGCAGGCATCAGCCCCAGCATTTT.

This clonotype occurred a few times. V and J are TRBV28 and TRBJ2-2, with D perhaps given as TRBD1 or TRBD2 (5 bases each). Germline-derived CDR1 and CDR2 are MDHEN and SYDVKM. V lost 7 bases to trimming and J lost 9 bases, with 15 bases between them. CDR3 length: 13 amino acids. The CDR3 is CASTKPGPRELFF. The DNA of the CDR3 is TGTGCCAGCACCAAACCGGGGCCGAGGGAGCTGTTTTTT.

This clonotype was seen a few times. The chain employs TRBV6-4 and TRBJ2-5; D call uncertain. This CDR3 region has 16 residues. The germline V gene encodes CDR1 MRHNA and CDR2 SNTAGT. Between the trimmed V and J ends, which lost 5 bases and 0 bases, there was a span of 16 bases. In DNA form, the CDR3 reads TGTGCCAGCAGTTTCCCCCACGGTAGAGACCAAGAGACCCAGTACTTC. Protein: CASSFPHGRDQETQYF.

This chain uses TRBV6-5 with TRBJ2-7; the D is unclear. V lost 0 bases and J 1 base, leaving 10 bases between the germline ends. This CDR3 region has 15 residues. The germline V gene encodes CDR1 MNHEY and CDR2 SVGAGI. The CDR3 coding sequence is TGTGCCAGCAGTTACTCCGGGCTCGGGTCCTACGAGCAGTACTTC. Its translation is CASSYSGLGSYEQYF.

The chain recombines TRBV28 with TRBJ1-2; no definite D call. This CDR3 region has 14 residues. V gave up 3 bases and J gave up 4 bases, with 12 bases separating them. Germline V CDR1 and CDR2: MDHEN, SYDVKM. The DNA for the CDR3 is TGTGCCAGCAGTTTGTTCCGTCGTGGCTATGGCTACACCTTC. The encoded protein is CASSLFRRGYGYTF.

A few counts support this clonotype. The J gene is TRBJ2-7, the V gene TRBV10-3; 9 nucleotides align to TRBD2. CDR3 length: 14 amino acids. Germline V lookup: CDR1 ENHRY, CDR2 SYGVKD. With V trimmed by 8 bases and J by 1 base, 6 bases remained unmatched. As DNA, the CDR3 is TGTGCCATCGATGCGGGAGGGCCTTCCTACGAGCAGTACTTC. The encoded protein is CAIDAGGPSYEQYF.

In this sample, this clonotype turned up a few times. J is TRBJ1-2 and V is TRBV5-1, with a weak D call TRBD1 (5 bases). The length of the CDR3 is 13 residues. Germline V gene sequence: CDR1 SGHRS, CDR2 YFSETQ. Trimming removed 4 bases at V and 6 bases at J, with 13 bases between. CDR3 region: CASSPFGGDGYTF. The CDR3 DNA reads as TGCGCCAGCAGCCCCTTCGGGGGTGATGGCTACACCTTC.

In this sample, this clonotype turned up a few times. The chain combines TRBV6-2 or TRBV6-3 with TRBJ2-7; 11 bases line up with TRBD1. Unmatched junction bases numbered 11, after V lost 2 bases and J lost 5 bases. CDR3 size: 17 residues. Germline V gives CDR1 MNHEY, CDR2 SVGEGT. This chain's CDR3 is CASSYTGQGAAGDEQYF. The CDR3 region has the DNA TGTGCCAGCAGTTACACCGGACAGGGGGCTGCTGGGGACGAGCAGTACTTC.

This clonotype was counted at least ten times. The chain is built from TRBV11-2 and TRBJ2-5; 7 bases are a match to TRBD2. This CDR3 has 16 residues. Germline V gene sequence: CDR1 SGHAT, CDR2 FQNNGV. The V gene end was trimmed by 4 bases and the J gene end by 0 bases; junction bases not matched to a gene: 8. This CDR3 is CASSSVGGGDQETQYF. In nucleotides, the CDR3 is TGTGCCAGCAGCTCTGTCGGGGGAGGGGACCAAGAGACCCAGTACTTC.

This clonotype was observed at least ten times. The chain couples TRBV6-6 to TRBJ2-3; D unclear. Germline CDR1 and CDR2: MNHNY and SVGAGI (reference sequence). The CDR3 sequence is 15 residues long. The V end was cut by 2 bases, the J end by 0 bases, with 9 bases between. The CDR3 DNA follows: TGTGCCAGCAGTTACATAGCAGCTAGCACAGATACGCAGTATTTT. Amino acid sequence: CASSYIAASTDTQYF.

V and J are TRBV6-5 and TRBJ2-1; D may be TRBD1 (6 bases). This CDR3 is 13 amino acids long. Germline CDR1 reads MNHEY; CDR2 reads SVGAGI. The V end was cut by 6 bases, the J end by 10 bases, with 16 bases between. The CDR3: CASSLYREREQFF. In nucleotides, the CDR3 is TGTGCCAGCAGCCTCTACAGGGAGCGAGAGCAGTTCTTC.

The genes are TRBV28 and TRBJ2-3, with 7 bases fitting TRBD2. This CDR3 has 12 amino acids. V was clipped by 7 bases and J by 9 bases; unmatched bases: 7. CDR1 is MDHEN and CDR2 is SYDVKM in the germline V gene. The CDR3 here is CASMGGRQTQYF. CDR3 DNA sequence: TGTGCCAGCATGGGGGGGAGACAGACGCAGTATTTT.

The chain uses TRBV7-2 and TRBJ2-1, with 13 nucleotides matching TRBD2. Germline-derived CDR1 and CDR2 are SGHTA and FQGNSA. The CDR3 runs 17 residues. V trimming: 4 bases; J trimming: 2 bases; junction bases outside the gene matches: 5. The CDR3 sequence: CASSSTGTSGAYNEQFF. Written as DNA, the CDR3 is TGTGCCAGCAGCTCAACCGGGACTAGCGGGGCCTACAATGAGCAGTTCTTC. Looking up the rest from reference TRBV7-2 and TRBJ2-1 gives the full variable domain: GAGVSQSPSNKVTEKGKDVELRCDPISGHTALYWYRQSLGQGLEFLIYFQGNSAPDKSGLPSDRFSAERTGGSVSTLTIQRTQQEDSAVYLCASSSTGTSGAYNEQFFGPGTRLTVL.

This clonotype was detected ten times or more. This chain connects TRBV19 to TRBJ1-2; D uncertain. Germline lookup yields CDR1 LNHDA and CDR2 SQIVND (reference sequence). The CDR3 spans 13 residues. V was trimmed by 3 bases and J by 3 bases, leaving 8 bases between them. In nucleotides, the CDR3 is TGTGCCAGTAGTATCCAAGGAGACTATGGCTACACCTTC. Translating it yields CASSIQGDYGYTF.

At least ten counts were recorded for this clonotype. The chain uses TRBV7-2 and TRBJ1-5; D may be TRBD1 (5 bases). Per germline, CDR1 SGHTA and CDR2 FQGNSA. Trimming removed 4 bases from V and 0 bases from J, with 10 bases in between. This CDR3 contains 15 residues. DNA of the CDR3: TGTGCCAGCAGCTCCCAGGGAAATAGCAATCAGCCCCAGCATTTT. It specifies CASSSQGNSNQPQHF.

The CDR3: CASSLSSSDSYEQYF. CDR3 DNA: TGTGCCAGCAGCTTATCATCCAGCGACTCCTACGAGCAGTACTTC. The chain joins TRBV7-9 to TRBJ2-7, with D uncertain. The V and J ends lost 2 bases and 0 bases respectively, with 11 bases between them. From germline, CDR1 is SEHNR and CDR2 FQNEAQ (reference sequence). CDR3 size: 15 residues.

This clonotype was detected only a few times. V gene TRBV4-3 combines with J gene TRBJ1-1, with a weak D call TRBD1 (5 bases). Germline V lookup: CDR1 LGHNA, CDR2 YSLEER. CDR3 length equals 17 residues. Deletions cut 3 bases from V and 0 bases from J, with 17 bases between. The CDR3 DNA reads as TGCGCCAGCAGCCAGGATACAGGAAGCTTCATGAACACTGAAGCTTTCTTT. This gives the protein CASSQDTGSFMNTEAFF.

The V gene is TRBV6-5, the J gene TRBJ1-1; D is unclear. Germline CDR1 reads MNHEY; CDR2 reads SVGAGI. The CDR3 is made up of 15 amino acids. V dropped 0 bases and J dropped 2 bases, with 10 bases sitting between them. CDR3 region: CASSYSGNSNTEAFF. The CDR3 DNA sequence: TGTGCCAGCAGTTACTCGGGGAACTCAAACACTGAAGCTTTCTTT.

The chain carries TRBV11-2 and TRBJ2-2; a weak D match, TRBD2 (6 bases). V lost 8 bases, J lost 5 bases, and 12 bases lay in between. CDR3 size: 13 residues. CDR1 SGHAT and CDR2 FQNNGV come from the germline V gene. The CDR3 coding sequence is TGTGCCAGCCGCGGGGCTCGAACCGGGGAGCTGTTTTTT. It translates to CASRGARTGELFF.

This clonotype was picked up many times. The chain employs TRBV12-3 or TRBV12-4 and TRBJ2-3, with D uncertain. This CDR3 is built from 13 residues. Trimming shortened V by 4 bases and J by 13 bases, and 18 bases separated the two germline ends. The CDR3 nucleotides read TGTGCCAGCAGTTGGGGTCTTAAAGGCTGGGAGTATTTT. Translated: CASSWGLKGWEYF.

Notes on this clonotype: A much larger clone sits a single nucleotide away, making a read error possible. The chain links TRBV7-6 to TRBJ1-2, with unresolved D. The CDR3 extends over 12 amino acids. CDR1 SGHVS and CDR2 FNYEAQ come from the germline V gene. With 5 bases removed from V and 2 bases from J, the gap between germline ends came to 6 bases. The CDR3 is CASSQDNYGYTF. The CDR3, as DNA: TGTGCCAGCAGCCAGGACAACTATGGCTACACCTTC.

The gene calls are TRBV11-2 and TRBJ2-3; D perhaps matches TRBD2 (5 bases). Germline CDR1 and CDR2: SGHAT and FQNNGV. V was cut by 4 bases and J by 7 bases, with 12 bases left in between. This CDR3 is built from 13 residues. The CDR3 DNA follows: TGTGCCAGCAGCTCGCCTAGCACTCATACGCAGTATTTT. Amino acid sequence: CASSSPSTHTQYF. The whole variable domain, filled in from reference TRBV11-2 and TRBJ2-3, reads EAGVAQSPRYKIIEKRQSVAFWCNPISGHATLYWYQQILGQGPKLLIQFQNNGVVDDSQLPKDRFSAERLKGVDSTLKIQPAKLEDSAVYLCASSSPSTHTQYFGPGTRLTVL.

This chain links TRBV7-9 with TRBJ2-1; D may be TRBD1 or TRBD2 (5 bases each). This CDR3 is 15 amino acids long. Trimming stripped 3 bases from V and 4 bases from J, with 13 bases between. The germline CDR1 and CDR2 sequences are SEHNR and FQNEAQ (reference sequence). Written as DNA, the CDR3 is TGTGCCAGCAGCTTCATGGGACCCACATACAATGAGCAGTTCTTC. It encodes CASSFMGPTYNEQFF.

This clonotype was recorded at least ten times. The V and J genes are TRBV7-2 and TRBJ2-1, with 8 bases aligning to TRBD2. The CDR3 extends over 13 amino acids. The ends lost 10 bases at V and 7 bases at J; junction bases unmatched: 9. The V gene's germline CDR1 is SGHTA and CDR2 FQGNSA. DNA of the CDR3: TGTGCCACCGGGACTAGAGATTTGAATGAGCAGTTCTTC. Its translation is CATGTRDLNEQFF.

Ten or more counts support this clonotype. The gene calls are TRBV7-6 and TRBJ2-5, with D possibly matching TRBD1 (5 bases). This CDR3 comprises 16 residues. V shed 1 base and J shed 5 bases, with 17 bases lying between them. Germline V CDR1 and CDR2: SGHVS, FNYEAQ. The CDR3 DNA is TGTGCCAGCAGCTTAGAGGCCAGGGATGGGGCGGAGACCCAGTACTTC. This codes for CASSLEARDGAETQYF.

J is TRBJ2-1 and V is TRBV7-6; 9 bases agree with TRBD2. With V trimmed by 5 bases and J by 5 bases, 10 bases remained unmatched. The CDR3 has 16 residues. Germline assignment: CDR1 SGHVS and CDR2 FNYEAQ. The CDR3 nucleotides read TGTGCCAGCAGCCGGGGGTGGAGCGGGAGGCACAATGAGCAGTTCTTC. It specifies CASSRGWSGRHNEQFF.

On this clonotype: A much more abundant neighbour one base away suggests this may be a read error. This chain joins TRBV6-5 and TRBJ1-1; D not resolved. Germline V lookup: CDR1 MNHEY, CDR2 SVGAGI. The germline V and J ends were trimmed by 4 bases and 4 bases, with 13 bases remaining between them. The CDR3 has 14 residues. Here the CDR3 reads CASSFRPGSTEAFF. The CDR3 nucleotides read TGTGCCAGCAGTTTTCGGCCGGGAAGCACTGAAGCTTTCTTT.